This T cell receptor beta chain is from a study of cytomegalovirus exposure and HLA in healthy donors. This clone was found many times. This CDR3 spans 12 amino acids. Germline V lookup: CDR1 SGHAT, CDR2 FQNNGV. With V trimmed by 5 bases and J by 8 bases, 4 bases remained unmatched. This PCR relied on a set of 60 Vbeta primers and 13 Jbeta primers. The data were produced by immunoSEQ multiplex PCR, yet TCRdb's version contains in-frame clones alone and is incomplete. The sample carries some 130,000 clones, 60% to 80% recorded once. The TCR was taken from a man younger than 45 in good health and CMV-seronegative. The chain is built from TRBV11-2 and TRBJ2-3; 7 bases align to TRBD2. The sample comprised PBMCs. The CDR3 protein is CASSKGLPTQYF. The CDR3 DNA follows: TGTGCCAGCAGCAAGGGACTACCTACGCAGTATTTT.